This T cell receptor (beta chain) was captured by sequencing in a study of blood T cells in healthy people across ages. There are 13 residues in the CDR3. V shed 3 bases, J shed 4 bases, and the junction held 5 bases outside the gene matches. Germline values: CDR1 SQVTM, CDR2 ANQGSEA. Whole-study results and caveats: While age rose, TCR beta diversity per million T cells dropped in a roughly linear way.

Caucasian individuals from Russia who were healthy and aged 6 to 90 acted as donors. A second PCR of roughly 7 to 11 cycles used a sample-barcoded 5' primer and a J-beta primer mix. Each CDR3 protein is one row after TCRdb ran MiXCR on the 5' RACE reads. This table has approximately 490,000 distinct CDR3 sequences, around 24% appearing once. As regards this clonotype: What it recognizes is unknown.

In addition, the sample was reused for a study of T cells of mothers and their children. That publication notes: Related mother-child pairs showed slightly higher but non-significant overlap than unrelated pairs.

The chain links TRBV29-1 to TRBJ2-5; 7 bases align to TRBD2. The source of this sequence is a boy younger than 18 in good health. Specimen: blood. The CDR3 protein is CSVDGGSGETQYF. In nucleotides, the CDR3 is TGCAGCGTTGATGGCGGGAGTGGAGAGACCCAGTACTTC.